The table lists the clone carrying this T cell receptor (beta chain) with many counts. Via MiXCR, TCRdb re-called the 5' RACE reads, giving one row per CDR3 protein. Among about 71,000 distinct CDR3 sequences listed, under 15% were seen once. The ends were cut back, 0 bases at V and 4 bases at J, with 0 bases in the middle. CDR1 and CDR2 (germline): SGHAT, FQNNGV. The CDR3 has 11 residues. This sample stems from a study of early T cells in non-severe SARS-CoV-2 infection. Study as a whole: Unsorted whole blood bulk RNA was sequenced, with unpaired chains.

This chain joins TRBV11-2 and TRBJ1-2; no reliable D call. The source of this sequence is an adult who was a healthcare worker with PCR-confirmed SARS-CoV-2 infection or an uninfected control (not recorded which). The sequences come from whole blood, collected at baseline. CDR3 nucleotides: TGTGCCAGCAGCTTAGACTATGGCTACACCTTC. It is translated as CASSLDYGYTF. Drawing the rest from reference TRBV11-2 and TRBJ1-2, the complete variable domain is EAGVAQSPRYKIIEKRQSVAFWCNPISGHATLYWYQQILGQGPKLLIQFQNNGVVDDSQLPKDRFSAERLKGVDSTLKIQPAKLEDSAVYLCASSLDYGYTFGSGTRLTVV.